This TCR beta chain came from a study of regulatory T cells in long-lasting Graves disease. Study at large: In persistent Graves' disease, antithyroid drugs had been taken for over 5 years and TSH receptor antibodies stayed positive. Study-wide points: Persistent disease showed a preference for TRBV28, TRBJ1-2 and TRBJ2-5.

The TCR beta library used iRepertoire HTBI primers with Arm-PCR amplification of CDR3. Each CDR3 protein is one row after TCRdb ran MiXCR on the multiplex PCR reads. The sample records 350,000 to 500,000 distinct CDR3 sequences, 21% being singletons. Time point described: persistent/refractory GD, antithyroid drugs over 5 years with positive TRAb. From RNA extracted from PBMCs, the TCR library was made. Patient provenance is recorded as an endocrinology department in Xi'an, China. Roughly 8.6 milliliters of peripheral blood were drawn into EDTA tubes. The sample holds many counts of this clonotype. Antigen specificity is unknown. The ends were cut back, 8 bases at V and 5 bases at J, with 12 bases in the middle. The length of the CDR3 is 12 residues. From germline, CDR1 is MNHNS and CDR2 SASEGT.

The chain uses TRBV6-1 and TRBJ2-5; D call uncertain. The source material was peripheral blood mononuclear cells (PBMCs), sampled when the disease was refractory, from a patient treated with antithyroid drugs. The receptor comes from a female donor with Graves disease. The CDR3, as DNA: TGTGCCAGCTGGTCGGCAAGGGAGACCCAGTACTTC. It yields the protein CASWSARETQYF.